This paragraph reports one T cell receptor (beta chain). Its antigen remains unidentified. This sample stems from a study of T cells in Graves' hyperthyroidism and ophthalmopathy. Amplified regions were TCR beta CDR3 sequences from RNA transcripts. In the first-round RT-PCR of the TCR CDR3, the HTBI primer set was used. From the multiplex PCR reads, TCRdb called clonotypes with MiXCR, one entry per CDR3 protein. The sample consists of 450,000 to 700,000 distinct CDR3 sequences, 35% to 55% of them appearing once. General study points: Most thyroid clonotypes that were expanded above 0.001 also turned up in blood. The model's output predicted ophthalmopathy at a median of around 7 months prior to onset.

Trimming pared 0 bases from V and 9 bases from J, leaving 20 bases between. Germline values: CDR1 MGHRA, CDR2 YSYEKL. The CDR3 contains 16 residues. Patients with uncontrolled infections, other autoimmune diseases, pregnancy or lactation were excluded. Together with thyroid ultrasound, orbital computed tomography, serum thyroxine and TRAb, clinical symptoms were used for diagnoses. Sequences were obtained from peripheral blood or thyroid tissue (not recorded which). V and J are TRBV4-1 and TRBJ2-5, with TRBD2 as a possible D gene (6 bases). The TCR was taken from an adult woman with Graves' disease, either hyperthyroidism or ophthalmopathy (not recorded which). CDR3 sequence reads: CASSQDGGFGNQPQYF. In DNA, the CDR3 is TGCGCCAGCAGCCAAGATGGAGGGTTCGGCAATCAGCCCCAGTACTTC.